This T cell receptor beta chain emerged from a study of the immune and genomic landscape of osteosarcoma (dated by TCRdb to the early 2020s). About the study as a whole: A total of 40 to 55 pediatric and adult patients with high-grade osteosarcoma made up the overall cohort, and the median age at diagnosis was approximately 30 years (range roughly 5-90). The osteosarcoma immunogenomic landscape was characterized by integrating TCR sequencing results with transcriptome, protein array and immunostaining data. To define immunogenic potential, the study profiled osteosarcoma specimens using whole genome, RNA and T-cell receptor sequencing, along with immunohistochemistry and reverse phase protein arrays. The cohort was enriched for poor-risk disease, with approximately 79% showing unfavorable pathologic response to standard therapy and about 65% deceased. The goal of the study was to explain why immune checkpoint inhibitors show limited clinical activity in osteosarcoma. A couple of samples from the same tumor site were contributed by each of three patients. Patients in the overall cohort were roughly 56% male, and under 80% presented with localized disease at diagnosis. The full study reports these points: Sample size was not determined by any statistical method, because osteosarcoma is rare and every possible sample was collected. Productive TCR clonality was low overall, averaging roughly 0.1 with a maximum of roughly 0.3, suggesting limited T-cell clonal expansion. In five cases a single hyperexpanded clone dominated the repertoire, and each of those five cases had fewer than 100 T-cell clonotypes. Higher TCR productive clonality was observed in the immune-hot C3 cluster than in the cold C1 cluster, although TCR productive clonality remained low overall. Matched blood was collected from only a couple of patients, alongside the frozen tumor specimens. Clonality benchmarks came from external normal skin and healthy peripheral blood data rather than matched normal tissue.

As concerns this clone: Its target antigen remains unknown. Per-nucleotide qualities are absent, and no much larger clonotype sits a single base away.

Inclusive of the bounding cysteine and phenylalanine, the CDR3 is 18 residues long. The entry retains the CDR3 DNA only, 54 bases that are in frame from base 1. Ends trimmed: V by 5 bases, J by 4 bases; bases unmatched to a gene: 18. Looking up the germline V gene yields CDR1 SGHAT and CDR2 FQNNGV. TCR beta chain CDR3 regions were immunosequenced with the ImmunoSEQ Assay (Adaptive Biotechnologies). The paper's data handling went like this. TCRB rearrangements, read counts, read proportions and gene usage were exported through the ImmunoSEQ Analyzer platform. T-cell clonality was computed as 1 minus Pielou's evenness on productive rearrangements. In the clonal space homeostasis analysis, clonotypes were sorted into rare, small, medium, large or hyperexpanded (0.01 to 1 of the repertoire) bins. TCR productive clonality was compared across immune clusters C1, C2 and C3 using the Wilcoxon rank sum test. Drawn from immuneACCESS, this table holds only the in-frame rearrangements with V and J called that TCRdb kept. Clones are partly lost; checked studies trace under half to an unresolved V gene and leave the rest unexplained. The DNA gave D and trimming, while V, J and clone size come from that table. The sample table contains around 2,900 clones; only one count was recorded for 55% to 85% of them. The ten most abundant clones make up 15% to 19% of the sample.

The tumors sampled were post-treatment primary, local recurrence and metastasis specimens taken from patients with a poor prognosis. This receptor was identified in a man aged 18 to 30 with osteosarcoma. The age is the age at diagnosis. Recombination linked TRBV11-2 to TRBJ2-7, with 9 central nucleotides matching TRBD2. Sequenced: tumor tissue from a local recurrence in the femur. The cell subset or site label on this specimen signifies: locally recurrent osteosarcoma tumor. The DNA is TGTGCCAGCAGCCCCCTTTTTAGGCTAGCGGGAACCCTATACGAGCAGTACTTC. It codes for CASSPLFRLAGTLYEQYF.